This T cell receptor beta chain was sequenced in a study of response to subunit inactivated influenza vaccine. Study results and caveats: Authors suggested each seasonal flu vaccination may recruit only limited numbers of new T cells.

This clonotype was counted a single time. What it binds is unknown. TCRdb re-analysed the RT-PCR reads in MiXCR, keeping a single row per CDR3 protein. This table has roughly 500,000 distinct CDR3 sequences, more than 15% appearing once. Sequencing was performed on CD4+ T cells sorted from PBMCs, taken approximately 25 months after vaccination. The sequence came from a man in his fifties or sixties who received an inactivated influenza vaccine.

The CDR3 nucleotides are TGTGCCAGCCGTCGCCAGCGGTCCGCAGATACGCAGTATTTT. Translating it yields CASRRQRSADTQYF. The chain couples TRBV7-2 to TRBJ2-3, with a weak D call TRBD2 (5 bases). Germline V CDR1 and CDR2: SGHTA, FQGNSA. Trimming removed 8 bases from V and 4 bases from J, with 16 bases in between. The CDR3 runs 14 residues.